One and the same sample provided the 12 T cell receptor beta chains below, sequenced in a study of cytomegalovirus exposure and HLA in healthy donors. The method was immunoSEQ multiplex PCR; TCRdb's version includes in-frame clones alone and lacks a portion of them. The sample lists roughly 150,000 clones; approximately 87% were seen once. Sample: PBMCs. The receptors stem from a woman aged 25 to 39 in good health and CMV-seronegative.

This chain uses TRBV5-6 with TRBJ1-2; D may be TRBD1 (5 bases). V was trimmed by 5 bases and J by 7 bases, leaving 12 bases between them. Germline lookup yields CDR1 SGHDT and CDR2 YYEEEE. This CDR3 has 12 amino acids. CDR3 bases: TGTGCCAGCAGGGGATCGGGACGTGGCTACACCTTC. Translating it yields CASRGSGRGYTF.

J is TRBJ1-1 and V is TRBV4-1; TRBD1 matches at 8 bases. The CDR3 has 16 residues. V trimming: 0 bases; J trimming: 3 bases; junction bases outside the gene matches: 6. CDR1 and CDR2 (germline): MGHRA, YSYEKL. The CDR3 DNA reads as TGCGCCAGCAGCCAAGAAGGCCAGGGGGCAGACACTGAAGCTTTCTTT. This sequence encodes CASSQEGQGADTEAFF.

The rearrangement joins TRBV5-1 to TRBJ2-7, with 12 bases lining up with TRBD2. Germline CDR1 is SGHRS and CDR2 is YFSETQ. The V and J ends lost 4 bases and 0 bases, in that order; junction bases with no gene match: 8. This CDR3 has 17 amino acids. The CDR3 region is CASSVAQLAGGSYEQYF. CDR3 coding DNA: TGCGCCAGCAGCGTAGCGCAACTAGCGGGGGGCTCCTACGAGCAGTACTTC.

This chain uses TRBV5-4 with TRBJ1-1; D is undetermined. Germline CDR1 is SGHNT and CDR2 is YYREEE (reference sequence). V lost 0 bases, J lost 7 bases, and 10 bases lay in between. The CDR3 contains 13 residues. As DNA, the CDR3 is TGTGCCAGCAGCTTGGATCAGGCCCTTGAAGCTTTCTTT. It is translated as CASSLDQALEAFF.

This sequence joins TRBV27 and TRBJ2-5; D might be TRBD2 (5 bases). CDR1 and CDR2 from the germline V gene are MNHEY and SMNVEV (reference sequence). V gave up 3 bases and J gave up 9 bases, with 14 bases separating them. The CDR3 has 13 residues. The CDR3 is CASSFLGSDSQYF. CDR3 DNA: TGTGCCAGCAGTTTTTTAGGATCGGACTCCCAGTACTTC.

This clone was picked up many times. V usage is TRBV6-4 and J usage is TRBJ2-3; the match to TRBD2 covers 7 bases. Per germline, CDR1 MRHNA and CDR2 SNTAGT. The CDR3 has 14 amino acids. V was clipped by 6 bases and J by 2 bases; unmatched bases: 5. CDR3 coding DNA: TGTGCCAGCAGGGCGGGGGAGTTCACAGATACGCAGTATTTT. Translated, it gives CASRAGEFTDTQYF.

This chain uses TRBV9 with TRBJ2-7, with 7 bases identical to TRBD2. The CDR3 runs to 15 residues. The germline V gene encodes CDR1 SGDLS and CDR2 YYNGEE. J lost 2 bases, V lost 4 bases, and 9 bases had no gene match. The CDR3 region is CASSPMAGAAYEQYF. For the CDR3, the DNA is TGTGCCAGCAGCCCCATGGCGGGAGCCGCCTACGAGCAGTACTTC.

The chain couples TRBV4-1 to TRBJ1-1, with D possibly matching TRBD1 (5 bases). Germline CDR1 reads MGHRA; CDR2 reads YSYEKL. This CDR3 is 16 amino acids long. V was cut by 3 bases and J by 2 bases, with 16 bases left in between. CDR3 in amino acids: CASSHPRGDPNTEAFF. The CDR3 DNA reads TGCGCCAGCAGCCACCCCCGGGGCGATCCTAACACTGAAGCTTTCTTT.

This clone appeared a few times. The chain has TRBV28 and TRBJ2-7; TRBD2 aligns across 9 bases. The junction had 5 bases not matched to a gene; V was cut back by 6 bases and J by 5 bases. CDR3 length: 13 amino acids. CDR1 MDHEN and CDR2 SYDVKM come from the germline V gene. CDR3: CASRRGRANEQYF. As DNA, the CDR3 is TGTGCCAGCAGACGCGGGAGGGCAAACGAGCAGTACTTC.

The V gene is TRBV19, the J gene TRBJ2-7; 8 bases agree with TRBD1. The length of the CDR3 is 14 residues. Losses at the gene ends were 4 bases for V and 2 bases for J; bases not matched to a gene: 4. Germline assignment: CDR1 LNHDA and CDR2 SQIVND (reference sequence). This CDR3 reads CASSTGDRPYEQYF. In DNA, the CDR3 is TGTGCCAGTAGTACCGGGGACAGGCCCTACGAGCAGTACTTC. The full variable domain, completed using reference TRBV19 and TRBJ2-7, is DGGITQSPKYLFRKEGQNVTLSCEQNLNHDAMYWYRQDPGQGLRLIYYSQIVNDFQKGDIAEGYSVSREKKESFPLTVTSAQKNPTAFYLCASSTGDRPYEQYFGPGTRLTVT.

The J gene is TRBJ1-3, the V gene TRBV27; D is uncertain. The CDR3 covers 16 residues. V shed 3 bases and J shed 0 bases, with 12 bases lying between them. Germline V gene sequence: CDR1 MNHEY, CDR2 SMNVEV (reference sequence). The CDR3 sequence: CASSLFPGNSGNTIYF. CDR3 nucleotides: TGTGCCAGCAGTTTGTTCCCCGGGAACTCTGGAAACACCATATATTTT.

The genes are TRBV6-5 and TRBJ2-2, with 8 bases identical to TRBD2. Germline lookup yields CDR1 MNHEY and CDR2 SVGAGI. Trimming cost V 3 bases and J 7 bases; bases outside gene matches: 7. The CDR3 loop spans 15 amino acids. This CDR3 is CASSYGGLVSGELFF. The CDR3, as DNA: TGTGCCAGCAGTTATGGGGGACTAGTTAGCGGGGAGCTGTTTTTT.